This T cell receptor (beta chain) was profiled in a study of blood T cell repertoires in COVID-19. Per germline, CDR1 LNHDA and CDR2 SQIVND (reference sequence). The CDR3 is made up of 13 amino acids. J gave up 0 bases and V 6 bases, and 1 base lay outside the gene matches. Assay used: immunoSEQ multiplex PCR; TCRdb lists only in-frame clones, some missing. Found here are around 320,000 clones, around 90% of them singletons; the top ten hold around 4.3%. This receptor was identified in a woman younger than 35 with acute COVID-19. Sequenced material: PBMCs or T cells enriched from blood (not recorded which). This sequence joins TRBV19 and TRBJ1-2; 7 bases are shared with TRBD1. Here the CDR3 DNA reads TGTGCCAGTAGGGGGACAGCTAACTATGGCTACACCTTC. It is translated as CASRGTANYGYTF.